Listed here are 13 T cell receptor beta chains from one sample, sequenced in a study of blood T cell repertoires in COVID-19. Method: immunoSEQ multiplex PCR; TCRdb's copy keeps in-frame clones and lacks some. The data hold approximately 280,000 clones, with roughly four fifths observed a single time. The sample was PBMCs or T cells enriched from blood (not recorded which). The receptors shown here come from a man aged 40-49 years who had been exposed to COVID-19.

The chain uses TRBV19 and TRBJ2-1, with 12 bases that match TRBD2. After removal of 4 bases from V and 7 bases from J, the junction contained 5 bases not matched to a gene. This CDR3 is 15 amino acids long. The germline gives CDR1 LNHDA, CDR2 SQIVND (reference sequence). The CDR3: CASSTGLAGRNEQFF. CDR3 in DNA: TGTGCCAGTAGTACGGGACTAGCGGGCCGAAATGAGCAGTTCTTC.

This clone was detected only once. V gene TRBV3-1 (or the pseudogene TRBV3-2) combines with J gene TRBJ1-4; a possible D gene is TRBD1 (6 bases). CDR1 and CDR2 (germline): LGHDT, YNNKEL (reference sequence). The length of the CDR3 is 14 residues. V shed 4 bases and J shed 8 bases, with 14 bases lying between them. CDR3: CASSPTGLAEKLFF. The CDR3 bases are TGTGCCAGCAGCCCTACAGGGCTGGCAGAAAAACTGTTTTTT.

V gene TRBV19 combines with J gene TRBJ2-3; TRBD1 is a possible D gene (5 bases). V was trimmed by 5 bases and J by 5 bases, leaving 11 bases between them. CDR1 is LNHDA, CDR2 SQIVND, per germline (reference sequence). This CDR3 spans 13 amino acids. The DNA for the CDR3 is TGTGCCAGTAGTTCCAGGGCTGAAGATACGCAGTATTTT. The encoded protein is CASSSRAEDTQYF.

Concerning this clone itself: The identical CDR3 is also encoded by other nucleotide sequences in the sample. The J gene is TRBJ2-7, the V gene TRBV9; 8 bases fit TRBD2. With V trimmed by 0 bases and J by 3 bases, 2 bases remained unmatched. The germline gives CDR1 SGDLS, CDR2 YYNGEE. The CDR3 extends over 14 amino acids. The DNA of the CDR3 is TGTGCCAGCAGCGTAGCCAGCGGGAGCTACGAGCAGTACTTC. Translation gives CASSVASGSYEQYF.

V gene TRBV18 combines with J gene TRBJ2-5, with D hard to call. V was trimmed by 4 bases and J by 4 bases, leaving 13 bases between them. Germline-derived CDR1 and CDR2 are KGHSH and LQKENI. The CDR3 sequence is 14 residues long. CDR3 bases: TGTGCCAGCTCACGGCCCGGGTCCCGAGAGACCCAGTACTTC. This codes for CASSRPGSRETQYF. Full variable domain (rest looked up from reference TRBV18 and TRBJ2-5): NAGVMQNPRHLVRRRGQEARLRCSPMKGHSHVYWYRQLPEEGLKFMVYLQKENIIDESGMPKERFSAEFPKEGPSILRIQQVVRGDSAAYFCASSRPGSRETQYFGPGTRLLVL.

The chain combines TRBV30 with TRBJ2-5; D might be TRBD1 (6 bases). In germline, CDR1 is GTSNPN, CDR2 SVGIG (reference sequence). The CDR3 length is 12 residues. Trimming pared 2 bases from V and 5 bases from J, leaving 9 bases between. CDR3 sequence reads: CAWSPGAETQYF. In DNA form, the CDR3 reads TGTGCCTGGAGTCCAGGGGCCGAGACCCAGTACTTC. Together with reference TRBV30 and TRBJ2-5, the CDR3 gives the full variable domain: SQTIHQWPATLVQPVGSPLSLECTVEGTSNPNLYWYRQAAGRGLQLLFYSVGIGQISSEVPQNLSASRPQDRQFILSSKKLLLSDSGFYLCAWSPGAETQYFGPGTRLLVL.

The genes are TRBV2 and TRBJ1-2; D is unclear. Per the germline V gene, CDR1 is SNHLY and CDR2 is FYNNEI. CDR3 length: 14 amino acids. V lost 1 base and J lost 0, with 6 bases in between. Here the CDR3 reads CASSEGQANYGYTF. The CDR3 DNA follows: TGTGCCAGCAGTGAAGGGCAGGCTAACTATGGCTACACCTTC. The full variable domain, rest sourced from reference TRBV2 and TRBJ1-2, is EPEVTQTPSHQVTQMGQEVILRCVPISNHLYFYWYRQILGQKVEFLVSFYNNEISEKSEIFDDQFSVERPDGSNFTLKIRSTKLEDSAMYFCASSEGQANYGYTFGSGTRLTVV.

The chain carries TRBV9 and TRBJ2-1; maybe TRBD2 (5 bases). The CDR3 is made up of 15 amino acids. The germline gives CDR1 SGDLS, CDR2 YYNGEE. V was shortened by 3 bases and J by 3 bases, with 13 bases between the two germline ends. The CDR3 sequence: CASSASSTIYNEQFF. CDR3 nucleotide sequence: TGTGCCAGCAGCGCCTCCTCGACTATCTACAATGAGCAGTTCTTC.

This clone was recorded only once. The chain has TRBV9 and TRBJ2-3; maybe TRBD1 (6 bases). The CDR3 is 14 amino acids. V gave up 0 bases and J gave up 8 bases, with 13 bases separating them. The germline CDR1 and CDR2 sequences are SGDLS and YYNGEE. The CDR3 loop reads CASSVVRSGATQYF. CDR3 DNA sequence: TGTGCCAGCAGCGTAGTTCGATCAGGGGCTACGCAGTATTTT.

CDR3 DNA: TGTGCCAGCAGCCAAGTATCCAGAGGCACTGAAGCTTTCTTT. Translation: CASSQVSRGTEAFF. This chain uses TRBV16 with TRBJ1-1, with D hard to call. The CDR3 spans 14 residues. Germline-derived CDR1 and CDR2 are KGHSY and FQNENV. Trimming took 2 bases from V and 4 from J, leaving 11 bases between them.

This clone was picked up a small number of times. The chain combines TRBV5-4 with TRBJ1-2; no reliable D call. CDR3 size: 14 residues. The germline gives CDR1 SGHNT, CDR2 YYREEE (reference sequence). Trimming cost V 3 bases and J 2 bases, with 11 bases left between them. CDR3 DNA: TGTGCCAGCAGCTCCGGACGGGAAAACTATGGCTACACCTTC. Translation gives CASSSGRENYGYTF.

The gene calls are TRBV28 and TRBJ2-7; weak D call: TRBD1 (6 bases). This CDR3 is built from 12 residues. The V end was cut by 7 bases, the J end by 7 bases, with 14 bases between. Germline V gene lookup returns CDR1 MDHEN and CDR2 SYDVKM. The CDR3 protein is CASTLNDREQYF. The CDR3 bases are TGTGCCAGCACGCTGAACGACAGGGAGCAGTACTTC.

Here the CDR3 DNA reads TGTGCCAGCAGCTTGACGGGAGATCAAGATACGCAGTATTTT. Amino acid sequence: CASSLTGDQDTQYF. This rearrangement joins TRBV7-6 to TRBJ2-3; D might be TRBD2 (6 bases). Germline lookup yields CDR1 SGHVS and CDR2 FNYEAQ. Trimming shortened V by 3 bases and J by 5 bases, and 12 bases separated the two germline ends. The length of the CDR3 is 14 residues. The full variable domain, rest sourced from reference TRBV7-6 and TRBJ2-3, is GAGVSQSPRYKVTKRGQDVALRCDPISGHVSLYWYRQALGQGPEFLTYFNYEAQQDKSGLPNDRFSAERPEGSISTLTIQRTEQRDSAMYRCASSLTGDQDTQYFGPGTRLTVL.